This passage covers 8 T cell receptor beta chains from one sample sequenced in a study of T-cell reconstitution after alpha-beta-depleted transplantation in children. TCRbeta library preparation incorporated unique molecular identifiers. TCRdb reanalysed the PCR reads using MiXCR and keeps one entry per CDR3 protein. The sample has fewer than 550,000 distinct CDR3 sequences; 11% are singletons. This specimen consisted of PBMCs, mostly from graft donor cells, obtained 180 days after TCRalphabeta/CD19-depleted stem cell transplant. The receptors originated from a female patient aged 2-10 years who had a stem cell transplant for aplastic anemia, so the T cells may come from the graft donor.

The genes are TRBV5-1 and TRBJ2-1; weak D call: TRBD2 (5 bases). The CDR3 runs 16 residues. V was cut by 1 base and J by 5 bases, with 16 bases left in between. Germline CDR1 and CDR2: SGHRS and YFSETQ. CDR3 sequence (DNA): TGCGCCAGCAGCTTGCTGGAGGTCCTCCGTGACAATGAGCAGTTCTTC. Encoded protein: CASSLLEVLRDNEQFF.

This clonotype was counted a few times. The V call is TRBV29-1, the J call TRBJ2-7; unclear D gene. Trimming stripped 4 bases from V and 1 base from J, with 8 bases between. In germline, CDR1 is SQVTM, CDR2 ANQGSEA. The CDR3 length is 12 residues. CDR3 region: CSVANRSYEQYF. The DNA of the CDR3 is TGCAGCGTTGCGAACAGATCCTACGAGCAGTACTTC.

This chain uses TRBV28 with TRBJ2-7; 9 bases are shared with TRBD1. The CDR3 loop spans 13 amino acids. Germline V CDR1 and CDR2: MDHEN, SYDVKM. J lost 7 bases, V lost 10 bases, and 11 bases had no gene match. CDR3: CATARDRVREQYF. CDR3 nucleotide sequence: TGTGCCACCGCACGGGACAGGGTGCGGGAGCAGTACTTC.

The chain combines TRBV7-9 with TRBJ2-5; 7 bases align to TRBD1. J gave up 7 bases and V 5 bases, and 7 bases lay outside the gene matches. Germline CDR1 and CDR2: SEHNR and FQNEAQ (reference sequence). This CDR3 spans 13 amino acids. CDR3 region: CASSPQGKGTQYF. CDR3 bases: TGTGCCAGCAGCCCACAGGGGAAAGGGACCCAGTACTTC.

This clonotype has a handful of counts. The chain is built from TRBV6-1 and TRBJ2-4; 8 positions match TRBD1. The CDR3 extends over 17 amino acids. The germline V gene encodes CDR1 MNHNS and CDR2 SASEGT. V lost 7 bases, J lost 8 bases, and 19 bases stayed unmatched. The CDR3 is CASTPYTGRTGSDIQYF. In nucleotides, the CDR3 is TGTGCCAGCACCCCATACACTGGAAGGACAGGGAGCGACATTCAGTACTTC.

This clonotype has a handful of counts. This chain connects TRBV11-2 to TRBJ2-7; 7 bases are shared with TRBD1. J lost 3 bases, V lost 2 bases, and 13 bases had no gene match. Per the germline V gene, CDR1 is SGHAT and CDR2 is FQNNGV. The CDR3 runs 17 residues. In DNA form, the CDR3 reads TGTGCCAGCAGCTTATTCGCCCCAGACAGGGTCTACTACGAGCAGTACTTC. Translating it yields CASSLFAPDRVYYEQYF.

The chain has TRBV7-8 and TRBJ1-5; no clear D. Trimming cost V 5 bases and J 0 bases, with 14 bases left between them. There are 16 residues in the CDR3. The germline V gene has CDR1 SGHVS and CDR2 FQNEAQ. The CDR3 bases are TGTGCCAGCAGCCGCGACATACTGTATAGCAATCAGCCCCAGCATTTT. Amino acid sequence: CASSRDILYSNQPQHF.

The rearrangement links TRBV12-3 or TRBV12-4 to TRBJ2-1, with 7 bases identical to TRBD2. Losses at the gene ends were 5 bases for V and 2 bases for J; bases not matched to a gene: 6. The CDR3 has 15 amino acids. CDR3 protein: CASSIGLAAYNEQFF. CDR3 sequence (DNA): TGTGCCAGCAGTATTGGGCTAGCGGCCTACAATGAGCAGTTCTTC.